The rows below give T cell receptor beta chains drawn from one sample of a study of cytomegalovirus exposure and HLA in healthy donors. Using immunoSEQ multiplex PCR, the repertoire was profiled, and TCRdb retains in-frame clones only, with some absent. The table shows some 170,000 clones, with roughly 86% occurring only once. Sequencing was done on a sample of PBMCs. These receptors were obtained from a man younger than 35 in good health and CMV-seropositive. The CDR3 runs from the conserved cysteine through the conserved F or W. Each record gives: V gene, D gene, clone size, J gene, CDR3 protein. D genes are given only for firm matches. The size field is filled for only some rows; it gives once, few, many or a size class.

TRBV14,.,.,TRBJ2-1,CASSQLDNYYNEQFF
TRBV2,TRBD2,.,TRBJ2-7,CASSTPSGRGPTKQYF
TRBV19,TRBD1,.,TRBJ1-2,CASSIAGQIANYGYTF
TRBV29-1,TRBD2,.,TRBJ2-7,CSANLAGRYEQYF
TRBV6-5,.,.,TRBJ2-3,CASRQGWTDTQYF
TRBV4-1,.,.,TRBJ2-4,CASSLASTVKNIQYF
TRBV28,TRBD1,.,TRBJ2-1,CASSLVRDRGGNEQFF
TRBV7-6,TRBD2,.,TRBJ2-5,CASSSVGLAGGETQYF
TRBV2,TRBD2,.,TRBJ2-1,CASSPGTRAGNEQFF
TRBV6-1,.,.,TRBJ2-3,CASSGQGTDTQYF
TRBV6-1,TRBD2,.,TRBJ2-5,CASSEEVRGLAGGETQYF
TRBV5-1,TRBD2,once,TRBJ2-3,CASSLALAGGADTQYF
TRBV27,.,.,TRBJ2-3,CASSLSLLGPTDTQYF
TRBV18,.,.,TRBJ2-7,CASSSTGTSDYEQYF
TRBV2,.,.,TRBJ2-3,CASRVQVSTDTQYF
TRBV27,.,.,TRBJ1-1,CASRQRLWEGTEAFF
TRBV6-6,.,.,TRBJ2-7,CASSYSNTYEQYF
TRBV29-1,TRBD1,.,TRBJ1-4,CSVGTARSNEKLFF
TRBV4-1,TRBD2,.,TRBJ2-2,CASSQDPGLPNTGELFF
TRBV29-1,TRBD2,.,TRBJ2-7,CSVDGGRAYEQYF
TRBV15,TRBD1,.,TRBJ2-7,CATSSRGQGPYEQYF
TRBV18,.,.,TRBJ2-3,CASSPPNRAADTQYF
TRBV18,TRBD1,.,TRBJ2-1,CASSRDRGSYNEQFF
TRBV5-6,TRBD1,.,TRBJ2-3,CASSGQGVLRTDTQYF
TRBV28,.,.,TRBJ2-1,CASRENRDNEQFF
TRBV19,.,.,TRBJ2-3,CASSVTRDTQYF
TRBV23-1,TRBD2,once,TRBJ2-1,CASSQFGTSANEQFF
TRBV7-9,TRBD2,.,TRBJ2-5,CASSRPGGEETQYF
TRBV19,TRBD1,few,TRBJ2-3,CASRSGQAITDTQYF
TRBV29-1,TRBD1,.,TRBJ2-7,CSSRDRGSYEQYF
TRBV6-5,TRBD2,.,TRBJ2-1,CASRDSGASYNEQFF
TRBV7-9,TRBD2,.,TRBJ2-5,CASSPRLAGGPGETQYF
TRBV29-1,.,.,TRBJ2-7,CSVEDRSYEQYF
TRBV4-2,.,once,TRBJ2-6,CASSRRGDRAFSGANVLTF
TRBV11-3,TRBD1,few,TRBJ2-6,CASSIQGAGANVLTF
TRBV6-1,.,.,TRBJ1-5,CASSDPAGQQPQHF
TRBV27,.,.,TRBJ2-3,CASSPQTPDTQYF
TRBV5-1,.,.,TRBJ1-1,CASSPEGGIMNTEAFF
TRBV5-1,.,.,TRBJ2-1,CASSFRPLRGTSYNEQFF
TRBV7-6,TRBD1,once,TRBJ2-7,CASSFRTGTYEQYF
TRBV5-6,TRBD1,.,TRBJ2-1,CASSWDRSYNEQFF
TRBV27,TRBD1,once,TRBJ2-7,CASKTTGATYEQYF
TRBV12-2,.,medium-sized,TRBJ2-7,CASRSHRRPGLAGYHEQYF
TRBV30,.,.,TRBJ2-6,CAYHSRVAGANVLTF
TRBV11-2,.,.,TRBJ2-1,CASSLVAREQFF
TRBV5-6,.,.,TRBJ2-1,CASTSLGNEQFF
TRBV15,.,.,TRBJ2-2,CATSRVGHPDTGELFF
TRBV7-6,.,few,TRBJ2-7,CASSATAGATYEQYF
TRBV6-1,TRBD2,.,TRBJ2-3,CASGLAGGPDTQYF
TRBV7-9,.,.,TRBJ1-2,CASSGLRSGYTF
TRBV15,.,.,TRBJ1-2,CATSRVYSATDNYGYTF
TRBV21-1,.,.,TRBJ1-1,CASSKRGAKDTEAFF
TRBV7-6,.,.,TRBJ2-6,CASSQGGTGANVLTF
TRBV28,TRBD2,.,TRBJ2-3,CASSLTRERTDTQYF
TRBV19,.,.,TRBJ2-1,CASSPGAGLMGEQFF
TRBV5-1,TRBD1,.,TRBJ2-1,CASSLGTVYNEQFF
TRBV18,.,.,TRBJ2-1,CASSPPSPNEQFF
TRBV5-4,TRBD2,.,TRBJ2-1,CASSKGLAGGYEQFF